What follows are 26 T cell receptor beta chains derived from one specimen sequenced in a study of blood T cells in healthy people across ages. Using a J-beta primer mix together with a sample-barcoded 5' primer, a second PCR was run for about 7 to 12 cycles. TCRdb called the 5' RACE reads again in MiXCR, with one record for every CDR3 protein. The data show roughly 1.7 million distinct CDR3 sequences, almost 35% seen once. The source material was blood. These receptors were collected from a woman aged 25 to 45 in good health.

Of note for this clonotype: One junction end disagrees with the germline gene, perhaps due to a read error. The rearrangement links TRBV18 to TRBJ2-6; the D gene is possibly TRBD2 (6 bases). Germline V gives CDR1 KGHSH, CDR2 LQKENI. The CDR3 consists of 17 residues. The CDR3 sequence: CASSPILGDSGANVRTF. The CDR3 region has the DNA TGTGCCAGCTCACCAATTTTGGGGGACTCTGGGGCCAACGTCCGGACTTTC.

This clonotype was picked up many times. V usage is TRBV28 and J usage is TRBJ2-1; 8 bases are a match to TRBD1. The germline CDR1 and CDR2 sequences are MDHEN and SYDVKM. The CDR3 contains 15 residues. J was trimmed by 3 bases and V by 7 bases; bases with no gene match: 8. The CDR3 DNA reads TGTGCCAGCACCTCAGGGGGCGCAGGCTACAATGAGCAGTTCTTC. It translates to CASTSGGAGYNEQFF.

A word on this clonotype: At one boundary the junction diverges from the germline segment, which might be a read error. The V call is TRBV27, the J call TRBJ2-2; D possibly corresponds to TRBD2 (6 bases). The CDR3 covers 17 residues. Germline loops: CDR1 MNHEY, CDR2 SMNVEV (reference sequence). CDR3 bases: TGTGTCAGCAGTTCAGGGCTAGCGCGGGTCCCATACGGGGAGCTGTTTTTT. It codes for CVSSSGLARVPYGELFF.

The J gene is TRBJ2-1, the V gene TRBV28; 8 positions agree with TRBD2. There are 15 residues in the CDR3. Looked up from germline, CDR1 is MDHEN and CDR2 is SYDVKM. With 7 bases clipped from V and 8 bases from J, the junction kept 13 bases outside the gene matches. The CDR3 sequence: CASIQWGTRLDEQFF. The CDR3 bases are TGTGCCAGCATTCAATGGGGGACTAGACTGGATGAGCAGTTCTTC. Full variable domain (outside the CDR3, taken from reference TRBV28 and TRBJ2-1): DVKVTQSSRYLVKRTGEKVFLECVQDMDHENMFWYRQDPGLGLRLIYFSYDVKMKEKGDIPEGYSVSREKKERFSLILESASTNQTSMYLCASIQWGTRLDEQFFGPGTRLTVL.

The V gene is TRBV2, the J gene TRBJ1-2; the D gene is possibly TRBD1 (5 bases). The CDR3 has 14 residues. The germline V gene encodes CDR1 SNHLY and CDR2 FYNNEI. Between the trimmed V and J ends, which lost 6 bases and 1 base, there was a span of 12 bases. CDR3: CASRGTAFNYGYTF. The CDR3 DNA reads as TGTGCCAGCAGGGGGACGGCATTTAACTATGGCTACACCTTC.

A note on this clonotype: An end of the junction differs from the germline gene, which may be a read error. The chain has TRBV27 and TRBJ2-3; D possibly corresponds to TRBD2 (5 bases). In germline, CDR1 is MNHEY, CDR2 SMNVEV (reference sequence). The CDR3 spans 14 residues. In nucleotides, the CDR3 is TGTGCCAGCAACCTACTAGGCGGTACAGATACGCGGTATTTT. This translates into CASNLLGGTDTRYF.

V gene TRBV10-3 combines with J gene TRBJ1-2, with D perhaps TRBD1 (5 bases). The CDR3 runs 13 residues. V was shortened by 10 bases and J by 6 bases, with 18 bases between the two germline ends. Germline values: CDR1 ENHRY, CDR2 SYGVKD. CDR3 amino acids: CATNKKGMDGYTF. The CDR3 coding sequence is TGTGCCACCAACAAGAAGGGGATGGATGGCTACACCTTC.

This clonotype occurred a few times. The chain couples TRBV7-9 to TRBJ2-5; 10 bases are shared with TRBD2. Trimming cost V 4 bases and J 5 bases; bases outside gene matches: 7. There are 15 residues in the CDR3. Looked up from germline, CDR1 is SEHNR and CDR2 is FQNEAQ (reference sequence). The CDR3 sequence is CASSSLLAGRETQYF. The DNA of the CDR3 is TGTGCCAGCAGCTCCCTACTAGCGGGACGTGAGACCCAGTACTTC. Looking up the rest from reference TRBV7-9 and TRBJ2-5 gives the full variable domain: DTGVSQNPRHKITKRGQNVTFRCDPISEHNRLYWYRQTLGQGPEFLTYFQNEAQLEKSRLLSDRFSAERPKGSFSTLEIQRTEQGDSAMYLCASSSLLAGRETQYFGPGTRLLVL.

In its sample, this clonotype was seen many times. The chain has TRBV29-1 and TRBJ1-2, with D possibly TRBD1 on 6 matching bases. The CDR3 covers 14 residues. Trimming shortened V by 6 bases and J by 7 bases, and 21 bases separated the two germline ends. CDR1 and CDR2 (germline): SQVTM, ANQGSEA. In DNA, the CDR3 is TGCAGCGTAGAGGGCGCGAGGGGGGGCGTTGGCTACACCTTC. Amino acids: CSVEGARGGVGYTF.

This clonotype has just a few counts. This chain links TRBV12-1 with TRBJ2-5; no check of the table's D call, TRBD1, against the DNA was made. TRBV12-1 is a listed pseudogene. The CDR3 length is 16 residues. The CDR3 DNA reads as TGTGCCAGCAGCTTTGCTAGCAGGGGCGTCCAAGAGACCCAGTACTTC. The encoded protein is CASSFASRGVQETQYF.

This chain links TRBV20-1 with TRBJ1-1; D call uncertain. This CDR3 is 11 amino acids long. V was cut by 3 bases and J by 7 bases, with 9 bases left in between. From germline, CDR1 is DFQATT and CDR2 SNEGSKA (reference sequence). This CDR3 is CSARESLEAFF. The CDR3 DNA follows: TGCAGTGCTAGGGAAAGCCTTGAAGCTTTCTTT.

The chain recombines TRBV5-5 with TRBJ2-1; D perhaps matches TRBD2 (7 bases). This CDR3 is 16 amino acids long. Between the trimmed V and J ends, which lost 1 base and 6 bases, there was a span of 17 bases. CDR1 is SGHKS and CDR2 is YYEKEE in the germline V gene (reference sequence). The CDR3 sequence: CASSLWGGGGANEQFF. DNA of the CDR3: TGTGCCAGCAGCTTGTGGGGGGGGGGCGGCGCCAATGAGCAGTTCTTC. The whole variable domain, remainder taken from reference TRBV5-5 and TRBJ2-1, is DAGVTQSPTHLIKTRGQQVTLRCSPISGHKSVSWYQQVLGQGPQFIFQYYEKEERGRGNFPDRFSARQFPNYSSELNVNALLLGDSALYLCASSLWGGGGANEQFFGPGTRLTVL.

The V call is TRBV6-2 or TRBV6-3, the J call TRBJ2-3, with D possibly being TRBD1 (5 bases). Trimming pared 9 bases from V and 6 bases from J, leaving 16 bases between. From germline, CDR1 is MNHEY and CDR2 SVGEGT. There are 13 residues in the CDR3. CDR3 amino acids: CASTDSSIDTQYF. In DNA, the CDR3 is TGTGCCAGTACCGACAGCTCAATCGATACGCAGTATTTT.

J is TRBJ2-5 and V is TRBV20-1; 12 bases align to TRBD1. The V gene end was trimmed by 4 bases and the J gene end by 5 bases; junction bases not matched to a gene: 14. The CDR3 runs to 17 residues. The V gene's germline CDR1 is DFQATT and CDR2 SNEGSKA (reference sequence). CDR3: CSATRDRGRVGSETQYF. As DNA, the CDR3 is TGCAGTGCTACTAGGGACAGGGGGCGCGTTGGAAGTGAGACCCAGTACTTC.

This chain joins TRBV28 and TRBJ2-1; unclear D gene. The CDR3 is 14 amino acids. Looked up from germline, CDR1 is MDHEN and CDR2 is SYDVKM. V shed 1 base and J shed 6 bases, with 10 bases lying between them. Here the CDR3 DNA reads TGTGCCAGCAGTTTATCCTCGAGAGGCAATGAGCAGTTCTTC. This codes for CASSLSSRGNEQFF.

V usage is TRBV5-1 and J usage is TRBJ2-5, with D perhaps TRBD1 or TRBD2 (5 bases each). CDR1 is SGHRS and CDR2 is YFSETQ in the germline V gene. The CDR3 has 18 residues. V lost 1 base, J lost 2 bases, and 21 bases lay in between. The CDR3 loop reads CASSLWALWDAVQETQYF. CDR3 nucleotides: TGCGCCAGCAGCTTGTGGGCTCTCTGGGACGCTGTACAAGAGACCCAGTACTTC.

Concerning this clonotype: A single base separates this from a much larger clone, so it may be a read error. The V gene is TRBV20-1, the J gene TRBJ2-3; 10 positions match TRBD2. Trimming cost V 7 bases and J 5 bases; bases outside gene matches: 9. Germline CDR1 is DFQATT and CDR2 is SNEGSKA (reference sequence). There are 14 residues in the CDR3. The CDR3 nucleotides read TGCAGTGTGAGGGGACTAGCGAGCGTAGATACGCAGTATTTT. The encoded protein is CSVRGLASVDTQYF.

This clonotype showed up just a few times. The V gene is TRBV15, the J gene TRBJ2-1; 14 positions match TRBD2. The CDR3 length is 17 residues. The trim removed 1 base at V and 9 bases at J, leaving 8 bases unmatched. CDR1 and CDR2 from the germline V gene are LNHNV and YYDKDF (reference sequence). The CDR3 DNA reads as TGTGCCACCAGCAGAGGATCCGGGACTAGCGGGGGTATTGAGCAGTTCTTC. Translating it yields CATSRGSGTSGGIEQFF.

Comment on this clonotype: At one boundary the junction diverges from the germline segment, which might be a read error. The rearrangement links TRBV7-9 to TRBJ2-1, with 7 bases lining up with TRBD2. Germline-derived CDR1 and CDR2 are SEHNR and FQNEAQ (reference sequence). CDR3 length equals 16 residues. In DNA, the CDR3 is TGTACCAGCAGGTCCACTAGCGCTCAGGCTAACAATGAGCAGTTCTTC. It yields the protein CTSRSTSAQANNEQFF.

This clonotype was counted between two and nine times. J is TRBJ1-2 and V is TRBV6-1, with 7 bases lining up with TRBD1. Trimming removed 2 bases from V and 3 bases from J; junction bases left unmatched: 15. The CDR3 runs to 18 residues. Germline V gene sequence: CDR1 MNHNS, CDR2 SASEGT. The CDR3: CASSERTGWSGKDYGYTF. The CDR3 nucleotides are TGTGCCAGCAGTGAAAGGACAGGATGGAGCGGAAAGGACTATGGCTACACCTTC.

As concerns this clonotype: A read error is possible here, since a much larger clone lies one base away. This chain links TRBV27 with TRBJ2-4; 7 nucleotides align to TRBD2. Germline CDR1 MNHEY, CDR2 SMNVEV (reference sequence). CDR3 length: 15 residues. With V trimmed by 5 bases and J by 13 bases, 17 bases remained unmatched. CDR3 region: CASSATTSRRVEQYF. Written as DNA, the CDR3 is TGTGCCAGCAGTGCGACGACTAGCAGGAGGGTTGAACAGTACTTC.

The chain uses TRBV4-2 and TRBJ1-2; tentative D call: TRBD1 (5 bases). Germline V gene sequence: CDR1 LGHNA, CDR2 YNFKEQ. This CDR3 is 15 amino acids long. The V gene lost 0 bases and the J gene lost 4 bases, with 12 bases spanning the gap. CDR3 nucleotide sequence: TGTGCCAGCAGCCAAGATTTAAGACAGCCCTATGGCTACACCTTC. Amino acid sequence: CASSQDLRQPYGYTF.

This clonotype has a handful of counts. V gene TRBV9 combines with J gene TRBJ1-2; TRBD1 aligns across 8 bases. V gave up 1 base and J gave up 3 bases; unmatched junction bases: 8. Per germline, CDR1 SGDLS and CDR2 YYNGEE. The CDR3 is made up of 16 amino acids. The DNA for the CDR3 is TGTGCCAGCAGCGTATGTGACAGGGGTTCAGACTATGGCTACACCTTC. Its protein is CASSVCDRGSDYGYTF.

The rearrangement links TRBV29-1 to TRBJ2-6, with TRBD1 as a possible D gene (6 bases). The CDR3 extends over 14 amino acids. Trimming left V 3 bases short and J 2 bases short, with 8 bases between. CDR1 and CDR2 from the germline V gene are SQVTM and ANQGSEA. This CDR3 reads CSVEGATGANVLTF. The CDR3 DNA sequence: TGCAGCGTTGAGGGGGCTACTGGGGCCAACGTCCTGACTTTC.

The V call is TRBV7-8, the J call TRBJ1-6, with D unclear. CDR1 is SGHVS and CDR2 is FQNEAQ in the germline V gene. This CDR3 spans 16 amino acids. V gave up 3 bases and J gave up 4 bases, with 13 bases separating them. The CDR3 is CASSLAELTYNSPLHF. The CDR3 DNA sequence: TGTGCCAGCAGCTTGGCCGAATTGACTTATAATTCACCCCTCCACTTT.

The chain employs TRBV2 and TRBJ2-2; the match to TRBD1 covers 10 bases. CDR1 is SNHLY, CDR2 FYNNEI, per germline. V lost 6 bases to trimming and J lost 3 bases; unmatched junction nucleotides: 4. This CDR3 contains 15 residues. CDR3 in DNA: TGTGCCAGCAGCGGGGACAGGGGTTACACCGGGGAGCTGTTTTTT. Its protein is CASSGDRGYTGELFF.